A single sample is the source of the 2 T cell receptor beta chains below, sequenced in a study of identical twins. TCRdb re-derived calls from the 5' RACE reads in MiXCR, one entry per CDR3 protein. Here the sample spans 1.5 million to 2 million distinct CDR3 sequences, less than 40% being singletons. Sequencing was carried out using cord blood. These receptors came from a newborn girl in good health.

This clonotype was recorded once. The chain carries TRBV6-5 and TRBJ2-2; TRBD2 might be the D (6 bases). CDR1 is MNHEY, CDR2 SVGAGI, per germline. The CDR3 totals 16 residues. The germline V and J ends were trimmed by 2 bases and 0 bases, with 10 bases remaining between them. Here the CDR3 DNA reads TGTGCCAGCAGTTACAATCGCGGGACGAACACCGGGGAGCTGTTTTTT. Residues: CASSYNRGTNTGELFF.

The chain combines TRBV10-3 with TRBJ1-4; a weak D match, TRBD1 (6 bases). Germline V lookup: CDR1 ENHRY, CDR2 SYGVKD. The CDR3 spans 17 residues. V lost 0 bases and J 4 bases, leaving 15 bases between the germline ends. Here the CDR3 DNA reads TGTGCCATCAGTGAGTCGTCAGGGGATCGGGTTAATGAAAAACTGTTTTTT. It translates to CAISESSGDRVNEKLFF.